Below, 26 T cell receptor beta chains from the same sample are listed, as sequenced in a study of blood T cell repertoires in COVID-19. Only in-frame clones appear in the TCRdb table, and some are missing; sequencing was by immunoSEQ multiplex PCR. The sample consists of about 300,000 clones, 90% of them appearing once. Material: PBMCs or T cells enriched from blood (not recorded which). Every receptor here comes from a woman under 30 with acute COVID-19.

The chain uses TRBV9 and TRBJ2-3; 12 positions agree with TRBD2. Germline V gives CDR1 SGDLS, CDR2 YYNGEE. With V trimmed by 4 bases and J by 0 bases, 3 bases remained unmatched. This CDR3 is built from 16 residues. CDR3 DNA sequence: TGTGCCAGCAGCCCGGGGACTAGCGGGAGCACAGATACGCAGTATTTT. Encoded protein: CASSPGTSGSTDTQYF.

The chain joins TRBV9 to TRBJ1-6; D unresolved. From germline, CDR1 is SGDLS and CDR2 YYNGEE. With 4 bases removed from V and 9 bases from J, the gap between germline ends came to 11 bases. The CDR3 loop spans 13 amino acids. DNA of the CDR3: TGTGCCAGCAGCAGCGGCAGGAGTTCACCCCTCCACTTT. Translation: CASSSGRSSPLHF.

The V and J genes are TRBV6-2 or TRBV6-3 and TRBJ2-7; 10 bases agree with TRBD1. The ends lost 4 bases at V and 1 base at J; junction bases unmatched: 10. CDR1 is MNHEY, CDR2 SVGEGT, per germline. The CDR3 is 17 residues long. CDR3 amino acids: CASSFGTGEKISYEQYF. The CDR3 DNA follows: TGTGCCAGCAGTTTTGGGACAGGGGAGAAGATATCCTACGAGCAGTACTTC.

The V call is TRBV18, the J call TRBJ1-6; D not certain. V lost 4 bases to trimming and J lost 2 bases, with 15 bases between them. The length of the CDR3 is 17 residues. Per germline, CDR1 KGHSH and CDR2 LQKENI. The CDR3 loop is CASSRGNSGAYNSPLHF. CDR3 DNA sequence: TGTGCCAGCTCACGAGGAAACTCCGGGGCCTATAATTCACCCCTCCACTTT.

This sequence joins TRBV19 and TRBJ1-2, with D possibly matching TRBD1 (6 bases). Per germline, CDR1 LNHDA and CDR2 SQIVND (reference sequence). V gave up 2 bases and J gave up 2 bases, with 12 bases separating them. The CDR3 extends over 15 amino acids. The CDR3 nucleotides read TGTGCCAGTAGTATACCCCAGGGGCGAAACTATGGCTACACCTTC. Its protein product is CASSIPQGRNYGYTF.

The chain has TRBV19 and TRBJ2-5; TRBD1 agrees at 7 bases. CDR1 LNHDA and CDR2 SQIVND come from the germline V gene (reference sequence). The V gene end was trimmed by 4 bases and the J gene end by 5 bases; junction bases not matched to a gene: 16. The CDR3 totals 17 residues. The CDR3: CASSRSGTVGLLETQYF. CDR3 DNA sequence: TGTGCCAGTAGTAGATCCGGGACAGTGGGTCTCTTGGAGACCCAGTACTTC.

V gene TRBV23-1 combines with J gene TRBJ2-1; 11 bases are a match to TRBD2. TRBV23-1 is annotated as an ORF whose role is uncertain. The CDR3 consists of 18 residues. The J segment lost 3 bases and the V segment lost 0 bases, leaving 7 bases of the junction unmatched. The CDR3 DNA sequence: TGCGCCAGCAGTCAATCTCCCGTTACTAGCGGGAGCTACAATGAGCAGTTCTTC. It encodes CASSQSPVTSGSYNEQFF.

The V call is TRBV24-1, the J call TRBJ1-2; 7 nucleotides line up with TRBD1. The CDR3 length is 14 residues. Germline V gene data show CDR1 as KGHDR and CDR2 as SFDVKD. With 7 bases clipped from V and 5 bases from J, the junction kept 9 bases outside the gene matches. The CDR3 reads CATSLPGQPYGYTF. As DNA, the CDR3 is TGTGCCACCAGCCTACCGGGACAGCCATATGGCTACACCTTC.

This chain uses TRBV5-1 with TRBJ2-2, with 8 bases fitting TRBD1. V shed 4 bases, J shed 4 bases, and the junction held 9 bases outside the gene matches. The CDR3 extends over 16 amino acids. CDR1 SGHRS and CDR2 YFSETQ come from the germline V gene. The CDR3 DNA reads as TGCGCCAGCAGCCCTCTCGACAGGGGTCCCACCGGGGAGCTGTTTTTT. It is translated as CASSPLDRGPTGELFF. Full variable domain (missing parts from reference TRBV5-1 and TRBJ2-2): KAGVTQTPRYLIKTRGQQVTLSCSPISGHRSVSWYQQTPGQGLQFLFEYFSETQRNKGNFPGRFSGRQFSNSRSEMNVSTLELGDSALYLCASSPLDRGPTGELFFGEGSRLTVL.

The rearrangement joins TRBV7-8 to TRBJ2-2; 8 nucleotides line up with TRBD1. Germline lookup yields CDR1 SGHVS and CDR2 FQNEAQ. The CDR3 consists of 14 residues. V gave up 7 bases and J gave up 4 bases; unmatched junction bases: 5. CDR3 sequence: CASKRQGFTGELFF. Here the CDR3 DNA reads TGTGCCAGCAAAAGACAGGGGTTCACCGGGGAGCTGTTTTTT.

The chain recombines TRBV10-2 with TRBJ2-7, with 7 bases aligning to TRBD1. Germline CDR1 is WSHSY and CDR2 is SAAADI. With 6 bases clipped from V and 6 bases from J, the junction kept 8 bases outside the gene matches. This CDR3 is 13 amino acids long. CDR3: CASRETGLGEQYF. CDR3 nucleotide sequence: TGCGCCAGCAGGGAGACAGGGCTAGGCGAGCAGTACTTC.

The chain has TRBV7-9 and TRBJ2-7; TRBD1 matches at 9 bases. CDR3 length: 14 residues. The V and J ends lost 6 bases and 5 bases, in that order; junction bases with no gene match: 8. Germline CDR1 reads SEHNR; CDR2 reads FQNEAQ (reference sequence). CDR3 DNA sequence: TGTGCCAGCAGTCCGCCCGGGACAGGGAACGAGCAGTACTTC. This translates into CASSPPGTGNEQYF.

This sequence joins TRBV27 and TRBJ1-1; TRBD1 aligns across 8 bases. Germline V gene lookup returns CDR1 MNHEY and CDR2 SMNVEV (reference sequence). This CDR3 is 14 amino acids long. V shed 2 bases and J 2 bases; nucleotides not matched to a gene: 1. The chain's CDR3 is CASSLQGANTEAFF. DNA for the CDR3: TGTGCCAGCAGTTTACAGGGGGCCAACACTGAAGCTTTCTTT.

This clone was picked up one time. The chain employs TRBV25-1 and TRBJ2-7; D remains unclear. V was clipped by 3 bases and J by 4 bases, with 4 bases between them. The V gene's germline CDR1 is MGHDK and CDR2 SYGVNS. This CDR3 region has 11 residues. The CDR3 DNA reads as TGTGCCAGCAGTGAGTCATACGAGCAGTACTTC. This sequence encodes CASSESYEQYF.

The genes are TRBV7-3 and TRBJ2-2; possibly TRBD2 for D (5 bases). CDR1 and CDR2 from the germline V gene are SGHTA and FQGTGA. Trimming left V 0 bases short and J 4 bases short, with 24 bases between. The CDR3 totals 20 residues. The CDR3 DNA sequence: TGTGCCAGCAGCTTAACTGGGGAAGGACTCTTTTCCCGGGGCACCGGGGAGCTGTTTTTT. Translating gives CASSLTGEGLFSRGTGELFF.

This clone was found a few times. The chain is built from TRBV19 and TRBJ1-1; D is uncertain. Per the germline V gene, CDR1 is LNHDA and CDR2 is SQIVND (reference sequence). The CDR3 totals 15 residues. V lost 7 bases and J 6 bases, leaving 21 bases between the germline ends. Here the CDR3 reads CASTTARSGLSEAFF. The CDR3 nucleotides are TGTGCCAGTACTACCGCGAGAAGCGGATTGTCTGAAGCTTTCTTT. Complete variable domain (other parts from reference TRBV19 and TRBJ1-1): DGGITQSPKYLFRKEGQNVTLSCEQNLNHDAMYWYRQDPGQGLRLIYYSQIVNDFQKGDIAEGYSVSREKKESFPLTVTSAQKNPTAFYLCASTTARSGLSEAFFGQGTRLTVV.

The V call is TRBV11-3, the J call TRBJ2-7, with 8 positions matching TRBD2. V shed 5 bases and J 2 bases; nucleotides not matched to a gene: 5. CDR1 SGHNT and CDR2 YENEEA come from the germline V gene. The CDR3 has 14 residues. The CDR3, as DNA: TGTGCCAGCAGCCCCGGGACTAGTCCCTACGAGCAGTACTTC. Protein sequence: CASSPGTSPYEQYF.

This chain joins TRBV2 and TRBJ2-7, with D uncertain. The CDR3 has 15 amino acids. Trimming cost V 2 bases and J 4 bases, with 15 bases left between them. From germline, CDR1 is SNHLY and CDR2 FYNNEI. CDR3 DNA: TGTGCCAGCAGTGAACAGCTAGAGCCGACTTACGAGCAGTACTTC. Translation: CASSEQLEPTYEQYF.

The chain employs TRBV7-9 and TRBJ1-4, with 9 bases aligning to TRBD1. The germline V gene encodes CDR1 SEHNR and CDR2 FQNEAQ (reference sequence). Trimming removed 5 bases from V and 5 bases from J; junction bases left unmatched: 3. The CDR3 is 14 residues long. The chain's CDR3 is CASSVDRGNEKLFF. The CDR3 DNA follows: TGTGCCAGCAGCGTGGACAGGGGAAATGAAAAACTGTTTTTT.

This chain links TRBV11-3 with TRBJ1-1; 11 nucleotides agree with TRBD1. The V gene's germline CDR1 is SGHNT and CDR2 YENEEA. With 4 bases clipped from V and 6 bases from J, the junction kept 4 bases outside the gene matches. This CDR3 has 14 residues. Here the CDR3 reads CASSSGQGAAEAFF. CDR3 in DNA: TGTGCCAGCAGCTCTGGACAGGGGGCCGCTGAAGCTTTCTTT.

This chain links TRBV11-3 with TRBJ1-2, with D perhaps matching TRBD1 (6 bases). Germline-derived CDR1 and CDR2 are SGHNT and YENEEA. This CDR3 region has 13 residues. Trimming took 6 bases from V and 12 from J, leaving 20 bases between them. CDR3 DNA sequence: TGTGCCAGCAGTTTCACCTTTTACAGGGACCACACCTTC. Translated: CASSFTFYRDHTF.

The genes are TRBV3-1 (or the pseudogene TRBV3-2) and TRBJ2-7; D possibly corresponds to TRBD2 (5 bases). The V end was cut by 4 bases, the J end by 3 bases, with 13 bases between. Germline values: CDR1 LGHDT, CDR2 YNNKEL (reference sequence). This CDR3 has 14 residues. This chain's CDR3 is CASSRGPGSYEQYF. For the CDR3, the DNA is TGTGCCAGCAGCCGAGGACCTGGGAGCTACGAGCAGTACTTC.

The chain joins TRBV27 to TRBJ2-6; D gene ambiguous. The CDR3 totals 16 residues. The germline V and J ends were trimmed by 4 bases and 2 bases, with 12 bases remaining between them. Germline V gives CDR1 MNHEY, CDR2 SMNVEV (reference sequence). This CDR3 is CASSYRRSAGANVLTF. The CDR3, as DNA: TGTGCCAGCAGTTACCGCCGGTCTGCTGGGGCCAACGTCCTGACTTTC.

The chain uses TRBV28 and TRBJ1-5; tentatively, D is TRBD1 (6 bases). This CDR3 spans 14 amino acids. Trimming cost V 5 bases and J 5 bases, with 13 bases left between them. Germline loops: CDR1 MDHEN, CDR2 SYDVKM. Here the CDR3 reads CASSTEQGHQPQHF. The CDR3 DNA sequence: TGTGCCAGCAGTACTGAACAGGGCCATCAGCCCCAGCATTTT.

This clone was seen only a few times. The chain recombines TRBV12-3 or TRBV12-4 with TRBJ1-1; D not certain. The length of the CDR3 is 11 residues. V was trimmed by 6 bases and J by 8 bases, leaving 10 bases between them. The CDR3 region is CASRREGEAFF. The CDR3 DNA reads as TGTGCCAGCAGGAGGGAGGGAGAAGCTTTCTTT.

The V and J genes are TRBV4-1 and TRBJ2-7; perhaps TRBD2 as D (6 bases). The germline gives CDR1 MGHRA, CDR2 YSYEKL. The V gene lost 1 base and the J gene lost 3 bases, with 13 bases spanning the gap. The CDR3 has 15 amino acids. The CDR3 DNA reads TGCGCCAGCAGCCAAGGACTAGGGGAAAACTACGAGCAGTACTTC. This gives the protein CASSQGLGENYEQYF.